Presented here are 20 T cell receptor beta chains from one specimen sequenced in a study of blood T cells in healthy people across ages. Primers used in a second PCR of about 6 to 11 cycles were a sample-barcoded 5' primer and a J-beta primer mix. TCRdb re-called the 5' RACE reads through MiXCR, storing one row per CDR3 protein. The data show approximately 940,000 distinct CDR3 sequences, 48% seen once. The sample taken for sequencing was blood. The receptors were sampled from a man aged 30 to 45 in good health.

The rearrangement joins TRBV5-1 to TRBJ1-1, with D uncertain. Germline V gives CDR1 SGHRS, CDR2 YFSETQ. CDR3 length equals 15 residues. V was cut by 7 bases and J by 3 bases, with 19 bases left in between. As DNA, the CDR3 is TGCGCCAGCCTGGGGATACCCCGGAACCACACTGAAGCTTTCTTT. Translated, it gives CASLGIPRNHTEAFF.

This chain uses TRBV24-1 with TRBJ2-1, with D unclear. Germline V gene sequence: CDR1 KGHDR, CDR2 SFDVKD. This CDR3 has 16 amino acids. V was pared by 4 bases and J by 5 bases, with 17 bases between. The CDR3 reads CATSDSDPLPNNEQFF. CDR3 in DNA: TGTGCCACCAGTGACTCGGACCCCCTCCCAAACAATGAGCAGTTCTTC.

This clonotype has just a few counts. J is TRBJ2-1 and V is TRBV10-3; 7 bases align to TRBD1. Germline V gene lookup returns CDR1 ENHRY and CDR2 SYGVKD. V was pared by 3 bases and J by 5 bases, with 7 bases of the junction left unmatched. CDR3 length: 15 amino acids. This CDR3 reads CAISEIQGFNNEQFF. Here the CDR3 DNA reads TGTGCCATCAGTGAAATACAGGGGTTTAACAATGAGCAGTTCTTC.

The V and J genes are TRBV2 and TRBJ2-3; 7 bases are a match to TRBD1. CDR3 length: 13 amino acids. The V gene end was trimmed by 8 bases and the J gene end by 3 bases; junction bases not matched to a gene: 5. Germline values: CDR1 SNHLY, CDR2 FYNNEI. This CDR3 reads CASEVRGTDTQYF. The CDR3 DNA reads TGTGCCAGCGAGGTCAGGGGGACAGATACGCAGTATTTT.

This clonotype was detected many times. The chain is built from TRBV27 and TRBJ2-7; D remains ambiguous. V lost 3 bases to trimming and J lost 3 bases, with 9 bases between them. This CDR3 spans 13 amino acids. CDR1 is MNHEY, CDR2 SMNVEV, per germline (reference sequence). For the CDR3, the DNA is TGTGCCAGCAGTTTCGGTGTCCTCTACGAGCAGTACTTC. Translating gives CASSFGVLYEQYF.

This chain joins TRBV3-1 and TRBJ1-5, with 12 nucleotides matching TRBD1. This CDR3 has 16 amino acids. Germline values: CDR1 LGHDT, CDR2 YNNKEL (reference sequence). V lost 3 bases to trimming and J lost 2 bases; unmatched junction nucleotides: 2. Here the CDR3 reads CASSQGTGGGNQPQHF. CDR3 DNA: TGTGCCAGCAGCCAGGGGACAGGGGGCGGCAATCAGCCCCAGCATTTT.

This clonotype was picked up a small number of times. The V gene is TRBV5-1, the J gene TRBJ2-7; no clear D gene. The CDR3 is made up of 14 amino acids. The V gene lost 0 bases and the J gene lost 0 bases, with 7 bases spanning the gap. CDR1 is SGHRS and CDR2 is YFSETQ in the germline V gene. In DNA, the CDR3 is TGCGCCAGCAGCTTGGGCACCAGCTCCTACGAGCAGTACTTC. The encoded protein is CASSLGTSSYEQYF.

J is TRBJ1-4 and V is TRBV27; a weak D match, TRBD1 (5 bases). The CDR3 has 14 residues. The V gene's germline CDR1 is MNHEY and CDR2 SMNVEV (reference sequence). V was trimmed by 2 bases and J by 7 bases, leaving 11 bases between them. DNA of the CDR3: TGTGCCAGCAGTTTAGAAGGAGGGGCTGAAAAACTGTTTTTT. It translates to CASSLEGGAEKLFF.

V usage is TRBV25-1 and J usage is TRBJ2-5; D unresolved. CDR3 length: 13 residues. The germline V gene has CDR1 MGHDK and CDR2 SYGVNS. The germline V and J ends were trimmed by 4 bases and 1 base, with 7 bases remaining between them. The CDR3 reads CASSGTPQETQYF. CDR3 in DNA: TGTGCCAGCAGTGGGACCCCCCAAGAGACCCAGTACTTC.

This clonotype was seen a single time. The rearrangement joins TRBV10-3 to TRBJ2-3, with TRBD2 matching over 7 bases. Germline trimming cut 6 bases from V and 1 base from J; bases unmatched to any gene: 4. Germline V gene sequence: CDR1 ENHRY, CDR2 SYGVKD. The CDR3 length is 14 residues. The CDR3 region is CAIRREVGTDTQYF. Here the CDR3 DNA reads TGTGCCATCAGACGGGAGGTTGGCACAGATACGCAGTATTTT.

The sample holds many counts of this clonotype. The rearrangement links TRBV29-1 to TRBJ2-7; D ambiguous. The CDR3 spans 12 residues. The germline CDR1 and CDR2 sequences are SQVTM and ANQGSEA. Trimming took off 6 bases at V and 1 base at J, with 10 bases between the two ends. The CDR3 DNA is TGCAGCGTCCACGGGCCTTCCTACGAGCAGTACTTC. Protein sequence: CSVHGPSYEQYF.

The rearrangement uses TRBV20-1 and TRBJ1-2, with no clear D. The CDR3 extends over 13 amino acids. Looked up from germline, CDR1 is DFQATT and CDR2 is SNEGSKA (reference sequence). V lost 3 bases and J lost 7, with 15 bases in between. This CDR3 reads CSARSWEDCGYTF. The CDR3 DNA reads as TGCAGTGCTAGGTCTTGGGAGGACTGTGGCTACACCTTC.

This clonotype was found a few times. A much larger clonotype is one base distant, so this may be a read error. J is TRBJ2-1 and V is TRBV4-2; tentative D call: TRBD1 (6 bases). Germline loops: CDR1 LGHNA, CDR2 YNFKEQ. The CDR3 covers 16 residues. Trimming shortened V by 4 bases and J by 1 base, and 14 bases separated the two germline ends. In DNA, the CDR3 is TGTGCCAGCAGCCGAGGGGGACGAGTGTCCTACAATGAGCAGTTCTTC. It translates to CASSRGGRVSYNEQFF.

This clonotype showed up many times. The chain employs TRBV10-3 and TRBJ1-2; no definite D call. This CDR3 region has 14 residues. V lost 8 bases and J 0 bases, leaving 13 bases between the germline ends. CDR1 is ENHRY, CDR2 SYGVKD, per germline. The CDR3 DNA reads as TGTGCCATCGCCCTTCCTGGAGCTAACTATGGCTACACCTTC. Encoded protein: CAIALPGANYGYTF.

CDR3 bases: TGCAGCGTTGAATTGCGGGGACAGTACTACGAGCAGTACTTC. It is translated as CSVELRGQYYEQYF. V gene TRBV29-1 combines with J gene TRBJ2-7; D is possibly TRBD1 (7 bases). The V gene's germline CDR1 is SQVTM and CDR2 ANQGSEA. The V end was cut by 2 bases, the J end by 3 bases, with 14 bases between. This CDR3 is built from 14 residues.

Concerning this clonotype: One end of the junction varies from germline; a read error may be responsible. V gene TRBV5-1 combines with J gene TRBJ2-3; 9 bases align to TRBD2. CDR1 and CDR2 (germline): SGHRS, YFSETQ. The CDR3 runs to 14 residues. CDR3: CASNPGTSKDTQYF. The DNA of the CDR3 is TGCGCCAGCAATCCCGGGACTAGCAAAGATACGCAGTATTTT.

The chain uses TRBV27 and TRBJ1-5, with TRBD1 matching over 9 bases. The CDR3 extends over 15 amino acids. The V gene end was trimmed by 5 bases and the J gene end by 6 bases; junction bases not matched to a gene: 8. Germline CDR1 is MNHEY and CDR2 is SMNVEV (reference sequence). The CDR3 sequence is CASSTSTGGGQPQHF. CDR3 DNA: TGTGCCAGCAGTACCTCAACAGGGGGCGGTCAGCCCCAGCATTTT.

V gene TRBV7-2 combines with J gene TRBJ2-1; 8 nucleotides line up with TRBD2. The CDR3 runs to 16 residues. V trimming: 4 bases; J trimming: 9 bases; junction bases outside the gene matches: 14. CDR1 is SGHTA, CDR2 FQGNSA, per germline. CDR3 amino acids: CASSSTSDAKEGEQFF. In DNA form, the CDR3 reads TGTGCCAGCAGCTCGACTAGCGACGCCAAAGAGGGTGAGCAGTTCTTC.

The chain joins TRBV7-9 to TRBJ1-5; D call uncertain. CDR1 and CDR2 from the germline V gene are SEHNR and FQNEAQ (reference sequence). The CDR3 runs to 14 residues. V was pared by 5 bases and J by 3 bases, with 11 bases between. The CDR3 protein is CASSLDKHNQPQHF. CDR3 DNA sequence: TGTGCCAGCAGCCTCGACAAACACAATCAGCCCCAGCATTTT.

The table lists this clonotype with a few counts. V is TRBV20-1 and J is TRBJ2-7; perhaps TRBD1 as D (7 bases). Per germline, CDR1 DFQATT and CDR2 SNEGSKA (reference sequence). The CDR3 extends over 14 amino acids. V was trimmed by 4 bases and J by 0 bases, leaving 13 bases between them. CDR3 amino acids: CSAMGGQSSYEQYF. The DNA for the CDR3 is TGCAGTGCTATGGGGGGACAGAGCTCCTACGAGCAGTACTTC.